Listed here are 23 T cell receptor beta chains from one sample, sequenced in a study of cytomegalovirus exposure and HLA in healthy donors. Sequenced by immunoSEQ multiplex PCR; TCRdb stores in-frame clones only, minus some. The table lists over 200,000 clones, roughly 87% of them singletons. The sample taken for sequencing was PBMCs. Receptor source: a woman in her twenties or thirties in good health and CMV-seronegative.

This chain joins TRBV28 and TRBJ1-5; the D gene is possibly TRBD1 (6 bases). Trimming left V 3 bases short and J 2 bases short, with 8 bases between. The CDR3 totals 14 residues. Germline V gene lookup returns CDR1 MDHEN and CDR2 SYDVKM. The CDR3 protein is CASSFRQGNQPQHF. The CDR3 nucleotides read TGTGCCAGCAGTTTCCGACAGGGCAATCAGCCCCAGCATTTT. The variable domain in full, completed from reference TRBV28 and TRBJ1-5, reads DVKVTQSSRYLVKRTGEKVFLECVQDMDHENMFWYRQDPGLGLRLIYFSYDVKMKEKGDIPEGYSVSREKKERFSLILESASTNQTSMYLCASSFRQGNQPQHFGDGTRLSIL.

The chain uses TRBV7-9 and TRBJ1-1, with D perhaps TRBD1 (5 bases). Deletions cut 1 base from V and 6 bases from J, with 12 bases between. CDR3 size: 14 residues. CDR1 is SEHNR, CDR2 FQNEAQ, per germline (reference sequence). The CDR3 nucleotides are TGTGCCAGCAGCTTAGGATCCCAGGGTGCTGAAGCTTTCTTT. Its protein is CASSLGSQGAEAFF.

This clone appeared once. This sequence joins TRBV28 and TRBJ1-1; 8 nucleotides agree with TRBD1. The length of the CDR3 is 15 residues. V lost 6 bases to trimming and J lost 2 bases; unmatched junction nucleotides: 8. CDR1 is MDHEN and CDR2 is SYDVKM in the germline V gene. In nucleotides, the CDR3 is TGTGCCAGCAGAATTTCCCAGGGGGCAAACACTGAAGCTTTCTTT. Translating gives CASRISQGANTEAFF.

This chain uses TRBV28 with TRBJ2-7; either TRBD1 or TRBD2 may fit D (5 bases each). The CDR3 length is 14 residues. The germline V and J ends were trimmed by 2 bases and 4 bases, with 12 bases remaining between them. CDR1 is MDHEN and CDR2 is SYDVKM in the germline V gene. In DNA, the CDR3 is TGTGCCAGCAGTTTACTCCCGGGGCGGTACGAGCAGTACTTC. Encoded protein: CASSLLPGRYEQYF.

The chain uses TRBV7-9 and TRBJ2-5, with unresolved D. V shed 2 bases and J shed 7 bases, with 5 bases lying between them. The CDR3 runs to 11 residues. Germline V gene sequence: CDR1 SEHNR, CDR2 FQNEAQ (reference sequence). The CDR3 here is CASSLFGTQYF. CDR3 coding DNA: TGTGCCAGCAGCTTATTCGGGACCCAGTACTTC.

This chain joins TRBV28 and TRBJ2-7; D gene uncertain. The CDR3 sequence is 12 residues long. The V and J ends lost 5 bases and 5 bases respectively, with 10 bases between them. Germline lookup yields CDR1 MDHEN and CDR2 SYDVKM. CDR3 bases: TGTGCCAGCAGTCTAGGGCCTAACGAGCAGTACTTC. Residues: CASSLGPNEQYF.

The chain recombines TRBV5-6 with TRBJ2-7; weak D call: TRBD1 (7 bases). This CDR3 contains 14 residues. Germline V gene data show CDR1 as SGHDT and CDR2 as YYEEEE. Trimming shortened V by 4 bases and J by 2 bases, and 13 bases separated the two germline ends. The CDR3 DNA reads TGTGCCAGCAGCCTAACAGGGGAGGCCTACGAGCAGTACTTC. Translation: CASSLTGEAYEQYF.

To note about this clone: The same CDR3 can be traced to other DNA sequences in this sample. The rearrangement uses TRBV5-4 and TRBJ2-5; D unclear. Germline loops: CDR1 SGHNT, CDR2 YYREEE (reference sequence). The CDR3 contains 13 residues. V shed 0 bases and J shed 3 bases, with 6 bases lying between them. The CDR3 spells CASSLVGEETQYF. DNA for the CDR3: TGTGCCAGCAGCTTGGTTGGGGAAGAGACCCAGTACTTC.

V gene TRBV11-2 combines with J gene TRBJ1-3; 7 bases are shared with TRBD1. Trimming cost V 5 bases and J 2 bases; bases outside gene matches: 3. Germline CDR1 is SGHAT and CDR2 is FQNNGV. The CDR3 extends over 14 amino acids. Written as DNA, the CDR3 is TGTGCCAGCAGCGTAGGGGGCACTGGAAACACCATATATTTT. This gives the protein CASSVGGTGNTIYF.

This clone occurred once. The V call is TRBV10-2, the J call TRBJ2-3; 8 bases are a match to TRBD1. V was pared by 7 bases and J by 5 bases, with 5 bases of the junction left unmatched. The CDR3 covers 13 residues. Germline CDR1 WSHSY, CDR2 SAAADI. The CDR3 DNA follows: TGCGCCAGCAAACAGGGGGTATTAGATACGCAGTATTTT. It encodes CASKQGVLDTQYF.

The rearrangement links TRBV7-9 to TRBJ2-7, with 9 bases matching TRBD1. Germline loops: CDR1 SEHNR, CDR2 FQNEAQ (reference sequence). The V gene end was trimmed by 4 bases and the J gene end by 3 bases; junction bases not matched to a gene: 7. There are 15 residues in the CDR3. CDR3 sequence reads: CASSSRDRADYEQYF. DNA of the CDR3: TGTGCCAGCAGCTCAAGGGACAGGGCTGACTACGAGCAGTACTTC.

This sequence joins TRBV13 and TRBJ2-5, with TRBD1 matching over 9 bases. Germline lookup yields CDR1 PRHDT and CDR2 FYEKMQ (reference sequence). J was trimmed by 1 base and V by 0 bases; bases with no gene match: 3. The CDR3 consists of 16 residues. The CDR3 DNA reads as TGTGCCAGCAGCTTAGGGGACAGGGGTCCCCAAGAGACCCAGTACTTC. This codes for CASSLGDRGPQETQYF.

This CDR3 is CAWRPGAQETQYF. CDR3 coding DNA: TGTGCCTGGAGACCGGGAGCCCAAGAGACCCAGTACTTC. This rearrangement joins TRBV30 to TRBJ2-5, with D possibly TRBD2 on 6 matching bases. V was cut by 3 bases and J by 1 base, with 9 bases left in between. This CDR3 spans 13 amino acids. CDR1 is GTSNPN, CDR2 SVGIG, per germline (reference sequence).

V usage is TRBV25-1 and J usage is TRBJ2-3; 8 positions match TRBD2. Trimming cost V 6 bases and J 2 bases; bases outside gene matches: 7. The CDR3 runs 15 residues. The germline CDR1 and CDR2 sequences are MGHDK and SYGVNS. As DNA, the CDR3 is TGTGCCAGCAGAGACGTAGCGGGATCCACAGATACGCAGTATTTT. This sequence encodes CASRDVAGSTDTQYF.

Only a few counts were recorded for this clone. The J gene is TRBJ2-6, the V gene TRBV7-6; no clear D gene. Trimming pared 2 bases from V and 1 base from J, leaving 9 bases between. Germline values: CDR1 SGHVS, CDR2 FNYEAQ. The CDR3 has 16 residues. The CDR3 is CASSLRQESGANVLTF. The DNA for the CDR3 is TGTGCCAGCAGCTTAAGGCAAGAATCTGGGGCCAACGTCCTGACTTTC.

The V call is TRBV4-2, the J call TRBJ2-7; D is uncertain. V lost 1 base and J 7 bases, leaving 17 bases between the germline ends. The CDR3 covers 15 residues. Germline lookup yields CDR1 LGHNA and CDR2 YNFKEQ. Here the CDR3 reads CASSQGIDSVWEQYF. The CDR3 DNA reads TGTGCCAGCAGCCAAGGGATTGACTCGGTCTGGGAGCAGTACTTC.

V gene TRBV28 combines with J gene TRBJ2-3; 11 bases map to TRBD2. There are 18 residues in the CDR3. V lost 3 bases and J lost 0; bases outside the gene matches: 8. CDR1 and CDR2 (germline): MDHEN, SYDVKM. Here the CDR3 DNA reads TGTGCCAGCAGTTTGCCAACCGGGACTAGCGGTAGCACAGATACGCAGTATTTT. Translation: CASSLPTGTSGSTDTQYF.

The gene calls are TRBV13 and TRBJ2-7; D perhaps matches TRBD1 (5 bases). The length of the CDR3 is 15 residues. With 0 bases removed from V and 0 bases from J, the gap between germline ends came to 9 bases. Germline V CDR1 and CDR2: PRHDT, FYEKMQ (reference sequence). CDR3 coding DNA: TGTGCCAGCAGCTTAGGTCAGGGCGCCTCCTACGAGCAGTACTTC. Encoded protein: CASSLGQGASYEQYF.

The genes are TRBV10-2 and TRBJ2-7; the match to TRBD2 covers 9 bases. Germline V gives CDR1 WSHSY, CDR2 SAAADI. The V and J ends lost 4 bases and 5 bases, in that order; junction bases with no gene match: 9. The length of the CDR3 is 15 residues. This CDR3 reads CASSVLRGRAHEQYF. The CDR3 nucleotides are TGCGCCAGCAGTGTCTTGCGCGGGAGGGCTCACGAGCAGTACTTC.

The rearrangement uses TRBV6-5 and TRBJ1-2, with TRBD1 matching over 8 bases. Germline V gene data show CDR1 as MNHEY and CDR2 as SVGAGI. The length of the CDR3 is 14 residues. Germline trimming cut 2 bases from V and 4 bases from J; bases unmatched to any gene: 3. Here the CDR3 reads CASSYGQGSYGYTF. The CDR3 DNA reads TGTGCCAGCAGTTACGGACAGGGTTCCTATGGCTACACCTTC.

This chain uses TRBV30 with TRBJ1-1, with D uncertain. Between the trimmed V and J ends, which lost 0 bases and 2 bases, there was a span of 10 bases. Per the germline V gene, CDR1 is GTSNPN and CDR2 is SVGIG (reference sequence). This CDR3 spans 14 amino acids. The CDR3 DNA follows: TGTGCCTGGAGTGTTGACCGGGCCAACACTGAAGCTTTCTTT. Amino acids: CAWSVDRANTEAFF. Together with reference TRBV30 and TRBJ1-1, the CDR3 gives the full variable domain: SQTIHQWPATLVQPVGSPLSLECTVEGTSNPNLYWYRQAAGRGLQLLFYSVGIGQISSEVPQNLSASRPQDRQFILSSKKLLLSDSGFYLCAWSVDRANTEAFFGQGTRLTVV.

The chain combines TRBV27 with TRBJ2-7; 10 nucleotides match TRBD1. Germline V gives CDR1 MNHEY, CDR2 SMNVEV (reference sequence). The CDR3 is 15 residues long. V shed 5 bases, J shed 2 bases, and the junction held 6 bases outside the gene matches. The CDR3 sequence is CASSGTGTGAYEQYF. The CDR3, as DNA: TGTGCCAGCAGTGGAACCGGGACAGGGGCCTACGAGCAGTACTTC.

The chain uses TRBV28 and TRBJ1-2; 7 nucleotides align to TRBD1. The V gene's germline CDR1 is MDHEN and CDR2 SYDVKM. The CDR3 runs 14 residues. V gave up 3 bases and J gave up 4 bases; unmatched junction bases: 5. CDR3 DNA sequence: TGTGCCAGCAGTTTGGACGCAGGGGGCTATGGCTACACCTTC. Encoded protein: CASSLDAGGYGYTF.